This T cell receptor (beta chain) stems from a study of brain T cells in children with intractable seizures. Trimming removed 3 bases from V and 0 bases from J, with 8 bases in between. Per germline, CDR1 MDHEN and CDR2 SYDVKM. The CDR3 sequence is 14 residues long. Documented time point: blood from clinic visit 5 months post-surgery; TSC patient then seizure free. The protocol was immunoSEQ multiplex PCR, while the TCRdb copy is restricted to in-frame clones and leaves out a portion. Of hundreds of thousands of clones listed, about 93% are singletons. The chain recombines TRBV28 with TRBJ2-5; D unclear. The sequence was collected from a boy in the first two years of life with tuberous sclerosis and intractable seizures. Sequencing was performed on peripheral blood, taken 5 to 6 months after surgery. This CDR3 is CASSLPGYQETQYF. The CDR3 region has the DNA TGTGCCAGCAGTTTGCCAGGCTACCAAGAGACCCAGTACTTC.